Below, 4 T cell receptor beta chains from the same sample are listed, as sequenced in a study of human T cells and chemical hapten exposure. Time point here: pre-sensitization, week 0. Treatment: therapeutic diphenylcyclopropenone sensitization with weekly scalp DPC. One entry per CDR3 protein, called by TCRdb with MiXCR from the RACE reads. Of about 98,000 distinct CDR3 sequences in the sample, 10% to 12% were seen once. Sequences were derived from whole blood, sampled in connection with sensitization to the hapten diphenylcyclopropenone (DPC). These receptors were taken from an older woman with alopecia areata. Some clones in this sample may be carry-over from other donors' samples.

The table lists this clonotype with a few counts. The rearrangement links TRBV11-2 to TRBJ2-3; D not certain. The CDR3 spans 14 residues. The V end was cut by 4 bases, the J end by 4 bases, with 12 bases between. Per the germline V gene, CDR1 is SGHAT and CDR2 is FQNNGV. The CDR3 region has the DNA TGTGCCAGCAGCTCTACAAGGGAAGCAGATACGCAGTATTTT. Its protein product is CASSSTREADTQYF.

In this sample, this clonotype turned up a few times. The J gene is TRBJ2-5, the V gene TRBV12-3 or TRBV12-4; D is ambiguous. This CDR3 comprises 15 residues. Trimming left V 6 bases short and J 2 bases short, with 16 bases between. The CDR3 is CASRPVAWGQETQYF. CDR3 in DNA: TGTGCCAGCAGACCCGTCGCCTGGGGACAAGAGACCCAGTACTTC.

This clonotype has only a few counts. The genes are TRBV11-2 and TRBJ2-7; tentative D call: TRBD1 (6 bases). There are 15 residues in the CDR3. V was cut by 6 bases and J by 2 bases, with 17 bases left in between. CDR1 and CDR2 from the germline V gene are SGHAT and FQNNGV. The CDR3 DNA follows: TGTGCCAGCAGACCGAACAGGGCCCCCCCCTACGAGCAGTACTTC. Its translation is CASRPNRAPPYEQYF.

This clonotype appeared many times. V and J are TRBV7-8 and TRBJ2-1; 7 bases map to TRBD1. The CDR3 spans 15 residues. V was pared by 5 bases and J by 2 bases, with 6 bases of the junction left unmatched. Germline V gene data show CDR1 as SGHVS and CDR2 as FQNEAQ. CDR3 DNA: TGTGCCAGCAGCCGGAACAGGGGACCCTACAATGAGCAGTTCTTC. Translation gives CASSRNRGPYNEQFF.